This TCR beta chain was recorded in a study of blood T cells in healthy people across ages. Study-wide results and limits: While age rose, TCR beta diversity per million T cells dropped in a roughly linear way. Conclusively comparing naive with antigen-experienced cells was impossible with unsorted PBMCs. CMV status of donors was not determined, possibly confounding expanded clonotype changes.

PCR was performed a second time for about 6 to 12 cycles using a sample-barcoded 5' primer and a J-beta primer mix. TCRdb reprocessed the 5' RACE reads with MiXCR, giving one entry per CDR3 protein. This table has 790,000 or so distinct CDR3 sequences, about 42% appearing once. In the case of this clonotype: Its antigen is currently unknown.

The CDR3 is 15 residues long. Germline V gene data show CDR1 as SNHLY and CDR2 as FYNNEI. Source material: blood. The sequence was obtained from an older man in good health. V usage is TRBV2 and J usage is TRBJ2-7, with TRBD1 identical over 12 bases. Near its end, the DNA agrees better with TRBJ2-5, so the J call may be wrong. The chain's CDR3 is CASSEAGQGAETQYF. CDR3 in DNA: TGTGCCAGCAGTGAAGCGGGACAGGGGGCGGAGACCCAGTACTTC.